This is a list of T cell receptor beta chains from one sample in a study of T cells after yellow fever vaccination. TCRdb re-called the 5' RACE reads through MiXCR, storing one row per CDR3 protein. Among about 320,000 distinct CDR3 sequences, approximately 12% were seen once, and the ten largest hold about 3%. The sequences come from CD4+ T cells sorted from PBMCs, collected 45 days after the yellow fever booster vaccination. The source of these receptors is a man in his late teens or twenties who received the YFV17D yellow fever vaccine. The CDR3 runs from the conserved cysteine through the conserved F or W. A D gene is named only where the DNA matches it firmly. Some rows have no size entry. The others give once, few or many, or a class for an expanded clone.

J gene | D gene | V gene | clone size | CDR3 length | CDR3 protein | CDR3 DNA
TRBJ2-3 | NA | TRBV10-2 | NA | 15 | CATTLTRLSTDTQYF | TGCGCCACCACACTTACTAGACTTAGCACAGATACGCAGTATTTT
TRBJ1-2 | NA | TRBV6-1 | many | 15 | CASSEVPGIFGGYTF | TGTGCCAGCAGTGAAGTTCCAGGGATCTTTGGTGGCTACACCTTC
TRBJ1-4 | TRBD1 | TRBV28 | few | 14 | CASSQQGAREKLFF | TGTGCCAGCAGCCAACAGGGGGCACGTGAAAAACTGTTTTTT
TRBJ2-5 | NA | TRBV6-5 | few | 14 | CASSRTTRWETQYF | TGTGCCAGCAGTCGGACTACTAGATGGGAGACCCAGTACTTC
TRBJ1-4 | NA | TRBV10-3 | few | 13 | CAISMATNEKLFF | TGTGCCATCAGTATGGCAACTAATGAAAAACTGTTTTTT
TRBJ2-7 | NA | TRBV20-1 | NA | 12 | CSARETGYEQYF | TGCAGTGCTAGAGAGACTGGCTACGAGCAGTACTTC
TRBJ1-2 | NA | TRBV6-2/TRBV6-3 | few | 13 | CASSTAQPYGYTF | TGTGCCAGCAGTACGGCGCAGCCCTATGGCTACACCTTC
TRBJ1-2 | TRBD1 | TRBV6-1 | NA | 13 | CASSAGQSYGYTF | TGTGCCAGCAGTGCGGGACAGAGCTATGGCTACACCTTC
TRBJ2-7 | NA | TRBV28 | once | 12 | CASSVVANEQYF | TGTGCCAGCAGTGTCGTAGCTAACGAGCAGTACTTC
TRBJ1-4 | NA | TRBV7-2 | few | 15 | CASSPRGLGFEKLFF | TGTGCCAGCAGCCCGCGGGGGCTAGGGTTCGAAAAACTGTTTTTT
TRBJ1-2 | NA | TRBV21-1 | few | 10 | CANRALGYTF | TGTGCCAACCGAGCCCTGGGCTACACCTTC
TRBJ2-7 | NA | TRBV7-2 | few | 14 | CASSLEAGYSEQYF | TGTGCCAGCAGCTTAGAGGCAGGGTATTCCGAGCAGTACTTC
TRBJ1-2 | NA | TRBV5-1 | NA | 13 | CASRRTELYGYTF | TGCGCCAGCAGGAGGACAGAGCTTTATGGCTACACCTTC
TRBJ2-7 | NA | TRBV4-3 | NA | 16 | CASSQARGGADYEQYF | TGCGCCAGCAGCCAAGCCCGGGGTGGTGCGGACTACGAGCAGTACTTC
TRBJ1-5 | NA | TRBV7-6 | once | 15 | CASSLFPGSNQPQHF | TGTGCCAGCAGCTTATTCCCGGGGAGCAATCAGCCCCAGCATTTT
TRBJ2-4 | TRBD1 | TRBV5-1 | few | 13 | CASTLGQGYIQYF | TGCGCCAGCACCTTGGGACAGGGGTACATTCAGTACTTC